This T cell receptor (beta chain) came from a study of CD8+ T cells in alopecia areata. Whole-study context: Twice a day, 5 to 10 mg of oral tofacitinib was administered to treated patients.

Overall study findings and caveats: Patients shared TCRs less clearly than mice did, possibly for HLA-related reasons. Relative to normal scalp, lesional scalp, especially alopecia totalis/universalis, showed higher clonality.

Once RNA had been extracted, it was reverse transcribed into cDNA to act as the sequencing template. Sequencing used immunoSEQ multiplex PCR; TCRdb keeps in-frame clones, though not all of them. The top ten hold about 6.4% of the sample, which has 150,000 or so clones, roughly 44% seen once. Researchers picked out CD4+ and CD8+ T cells from PBMCs by sorting. In the case of this clone: As yet, its antigen is unknown.

The TCR originated in a human donor with alopecia areata. Sequenced: CD4+ T cells sorted from blood.

The CDR3 is CASSVLAGVVNEQFF. CDR3 in DNA: TGCGCCAGCAGCGTCCTAGCGGGAGTTGTCAATGAGCAGTTCTTC. V and J are TRBV4-1 and TRBJ2-1; 10 bases match TRBD2. The CDR3 extends over 15 amino acids. Germline CDR1 reads MGHRA; CDR2 reads YSYEKL. V lost 5 bases to trimming and J lost 6 bases; unmatched junction nucleotides: 7.